Listed below are T cell receptor beta chains from one sample, sequenced in a study of shared clonotypes between healthy human individuals. Using immunoSEQ multiplex PCR, the repertoire was profiled, and TCRdb retains in-frame clones only, with some absent. The data hold millions of clones, with 85% to 95% observed a single time. Sample: naive CD4+ T cells sorted from blood. The receptors were sampled from a man younger than 30 in good health. The CDR3 runs from the conserved cysteine through the conserved F or W.

>TRBV2|15|TRBJ2-7
CASSGGDRGSYEQYF
>TRBV11-3|14|TRBJ2-2
CASSLIGNTGELFF
>TRBV9|12|TRBJ1-2
CASSEHGYGYTF
>TRBV4-1|16|TRBJ1-1
CASSQEVGGPNTEAFF
>TRBV7-9|19|TRBJ2-7
CASSIGTGTSGTPPYEQYF
>TRBV5-1|14|TRBJ2-7
CASSYTVSTYEQYF
>TRBV11-1|15|TRBJ1-1
CASSSRDKSNTEAFF
>TRBV7-9|12|TRBJ1-4
CASSLGSEKLFF
>TRBV5-1|14|TRBJ2-3
CASSIGTSTDTQYF
>TRBV30|16|TRBJ2-2
CAWRLAGTGNTGELFF
>TRBV5-1|14|TRBJ2-5
CASSKVGRQETQYF
>TRBV10-3|15|TRBJ1-5
CAISEGGWGNQPQHF
>TRBV28|15|TRBJ1-5
CASSLGDRDNQPQHF
>TRBV5-1|11|TRBJ2-3
CASSSTDTQYF
>TRBV7-2|16|TRBJ1-5
CASSSGRGYSNQPQHF
>TRBV18|12|TRBJ1-4
CASSAPLEKLFF
>TRBV10-3|13|TRBJ2-3
CAISDASSDTQYF
>TRBV6-1|13|TRBJ2-1
CASSRTGSYEQFF
>TRBV7-6|12|TRBJ1-2
CASSLRGYGYTF
>TRBV5-1|15|TRBJ1-4
CASSSGAATNEKLFF
>TRBV13|13|TRBJ1-4
CASSEGTDEKLFF
>TRBV25-1|12|TRBJ1-1
CASSEGVTEAFF
>TRBV19|14|TRBJ2-7
CASSTPGRGYEQYF
>TRBV9|17|TRBJ2-1
CASSVGLAGTSYNEQFF
>TRBV7-9|15|TRBJ2-7
CASSPWDRPTYEQYF
>TRBV6-1|13|TRBJ1-2
CASIRGGYGGYTF
>TRBV10-3|13|TRBJ2-3
CAISDIKTDTQYF
>TRBV7-2|15|TRBJ2-2
CASSSWDRNTGELFF
>TRBV18|16|TRBJ1-5
CASSLRPGTGDQPQHF
>TRBV21-1|22|TRBJ1-4
CASSRYKIRDKRSTFSNEKLFF
>TRBV19|13|TRBJ2-6
CASIRGGANVLTF
>TRBV18|16|TRBJ2-3
CASSPLPGPSTDTQYF
>TRBV2|15|TRBJ1-5
CASGVTGVSNQPQHF
>TRBV6-1|16|TRBJ2-1
CASSAPGTSGYNEQFF
>TRBV4-3|22|TRBJ2-6
CASSQDVVSAIRIGSGANVLTF
>TRBV5-1|14|TRBJ1-6
CASGAGAGDSPLHF
>TRBV5-8|13|TRBJ1-2
CASSPQTAYGYTF
>TRBV29-1|15|TRBJ1-2
CSVERGAGSSGGYTF
>TRBV13|17|TRBJ2-7
CASTPPRTSGRSYEQYF
>TRBV10-3|15|TRBJ1-2
CAISLDRAFSYGYTF
>TRBV28|15|TRBJ2-7
CASSSRLGANYEQYF